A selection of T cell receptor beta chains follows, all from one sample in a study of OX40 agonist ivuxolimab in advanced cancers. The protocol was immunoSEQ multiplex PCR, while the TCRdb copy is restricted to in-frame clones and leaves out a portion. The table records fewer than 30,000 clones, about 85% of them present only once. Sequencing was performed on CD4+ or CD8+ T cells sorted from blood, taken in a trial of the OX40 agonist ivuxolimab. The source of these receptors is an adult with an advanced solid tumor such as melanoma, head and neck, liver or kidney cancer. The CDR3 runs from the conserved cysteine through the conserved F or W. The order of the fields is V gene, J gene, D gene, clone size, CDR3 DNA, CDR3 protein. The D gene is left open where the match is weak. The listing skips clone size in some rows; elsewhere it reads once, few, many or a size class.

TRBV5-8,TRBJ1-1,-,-,TGTGCCAGCAGCTTGGGCCCTTTTGACACTGAAGCTTTCTTT,CASSLGPFDTEAFF
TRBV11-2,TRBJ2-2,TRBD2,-,TGTGCCAGCAGCTTAGATGGCCTAGCGGGGGGCTACACCGGGGAGCTGTTTTTT,CASSLDGLAGGYTGELFF
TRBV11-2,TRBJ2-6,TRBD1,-,TGTGCCAGCAGCTCAACCGGGACAGGGAGAACTGGGGCCAACGTCCTGACTTTC,CASSSTGTGRTGANVLTF
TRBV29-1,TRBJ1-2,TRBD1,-,TGCAGCGCAAAACGACAGGGTTTCGGCTACACCTTC,CSAKRQGFGYTF
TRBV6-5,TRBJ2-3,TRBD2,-,TGTGCCAGCACCTCCACGAGGGAGGGAAATACGCAGTATTTT,CASTSTREGNTQYF
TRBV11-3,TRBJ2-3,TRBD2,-,TGTGCCAGCAGCGCCCGACTAGCGGGTAGAGAGACAGATACGCAGTATTTT,CASSARLAGRETDTQYF
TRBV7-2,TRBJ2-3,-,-,TGTGCCAGCAGCTCGGAAGAGGACCTTCTAACCAACACAGATACGCAGTATTTT,CASSSEEDLLTNTDTQYF
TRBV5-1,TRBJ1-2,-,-,TGCGCCAGCAGCCCAGCGACAGGATTTTATGGCTACACCTTC,CASSPATGFYGYTF
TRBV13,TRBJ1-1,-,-,TGTGCCAGCAGCTTAGGACAAACGAACACTGAAGCTTTCTTT,CASSLGQTNTEAFF
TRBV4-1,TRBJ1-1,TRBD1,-,TGCGCCAGCAGCCAACCCGACAGGGGGCCAACTGAAGCTTTCTTT,CASSQPDRGPTEAFF
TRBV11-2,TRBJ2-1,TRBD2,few,TGTGCCAGCAGCTTATATCGTAGCGGGGGGGTCTATGAGCAGTTCTTC,CASSLYRSGGVYEQFF
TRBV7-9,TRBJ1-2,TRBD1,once,TGTGCCAGCAGCAACCGGGACAGGGGATTACCTAACTATGGCTACACCTTC,CASSNRDRGLPNYGYTF
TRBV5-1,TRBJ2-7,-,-,TGCGCCAGCAGCTTGGTAGGGATTTCCTACGAGCAGTACTTC,CASSLVGISYEQYF
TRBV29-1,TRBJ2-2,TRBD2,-,TGCAGCGGCGACATCGGGGGGGCGAGCACCGGGGAGCTGTTTTTT,CSGDIGGASTGELFF
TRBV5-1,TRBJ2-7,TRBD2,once,TGCGCCAGCAGCTTGATACCCCCCGGGGTAGCGGGGGGTAACGAGCAGTACTTC,CASSLIPPGVAGGNEQYF
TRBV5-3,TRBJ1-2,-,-,TGTGCCAGATTGGCTCTGGTGAGAAAGACCTATGGCTACACCTTC,CARLALVRKTYGYTF